Included here is one T cell receptor (beta chain) sequence, with context. The TCRbeta library was prepared with unique molecular identifiers. From the PCR reads, TCRdb called clonotypes with MiXCR, one entry per CDR3 protein. Of about 610,000 distinct CDR3 sequences detected, 10% to 13% appear once; the ten largest clones hold about 4%. There are 12 residues in the CDR3. V dropped 8 bases and J dropped 8 bases, with 18 bases sitting between them. CDR1 and CDR2 from the germline V gene are SQVTM and ANQGSEA. This sample is part of a study of T-cell reconstitution after alpha-beta-depleted transplantation in children.

The sequences come from PBMCs from the stem cell graft donor, collected from the stem cell graft. The chain is built from TRBV29-1 and TRBJ1-2; D is perhaps TRBD1 (6 bases). The clonotype comes from a human donor who donated a stem cell graft to a child with acute myeloid leukemia. CDR3 loop: CSSERQGQGYTF. The CDR3 nucleotides read TGCAGCTCAGAGAGGCAGGGGCAAGGCTACACCTTC. The complete variable domain, with remaining parts taken from reference TRBV29-1 and TRBJ1-2, reads SAVISQKPSRDICQRGTSLTIQCQVDSQVTMMFWYRQQPGQSLTLIATANQGSEATYESGFVIDKFPISRPNLTFSTLTVSNMSPEDSSIYLCSSERQGQGYTFGSGTRLTVV.